This T cell receptor (beta chain) was identified in a study of blood T cell repertoires in COVID-19. Study-wide context: Specimens from acute and convalescent COVID-19 originated in the United States, Italy and Spain.

The assay was immunoSEQ multiplex PCR, and TCRdb's table has in-frame clones only and misses some. The sample contains roughly 80,000 clones, 75% to 85% of which appear only once. This receptor was taken from a human donor in a cohort sampled during active COVID-19. Source material: peripheral blood.

The CDR3 sequence: CASSSTGQGAGEQYF. The CDR3 region has the DNA TGTGCCAGCAGCTCCACCGGACAGGGGGCAGGCGAGCAGTACTTC. The V call is TRBV9, the J call TRBJ2-7; 11 bases map to TRBD1. The V gene end was trimmed by 4 bases and the J gene end by 6 bases; junction bases not matched to a gene: 9. Germline V gives CDR1 SGDLS, CDR2 YYNGEE. There are 15 residues in the CDR3.